This is a list of T cell receptor beta chains from one sample in a study of OX40 agonist ivuxolimab in advanced cancers. Here immunoSEQ multiplex PCR was the method, and the copy in TCRdb shows in-frame clones only, minus some. In the table there are tens of thousands of clones, more than 80% of which are singletons. The material was CD4+ or CD8+ T cells sorted from blood, obtained in a trial of the OX40 agonist ivuxolimab. These receptors all stem from an adult with an advanced solid tumor such as melanoma, head and neck, liver or kidney cancer. The CDR3 runs from the conserved cysteine through the conserved F or W. D genes are given only for firm matches. Clone size is not always given. Where it is, it says once, few, many or a class for expanded clones.

-	-	TRBV6-1	TRBJ1-1	CASSRQVLNTEAFF	TGTGCCAGCAGCCGACAGGTTCTTAACACTGAAGCTTTCTTT
-	-	TRBV7-2	TRBJ1-2	CASSLISVNYGYTF	TGTGCCAGCAGCTTAATTTCAGTTAACTATGGCTACACCTTC
-	-	TRBV4-3	TRBJ2-3	CASSQGGTSYSDTQYF	TGCGCCAGCAGCCAAGGCGGGACATCATATTCAGATACGCAGTATTTT
-	-	TRBV5-1	TRBJ1-4	CASSLEGGTNEKLFF	TGCGCCAGCAGCTTGGAGGGGGGCACTAATGAAAAACTGTTTTTT
TRBD2	-	TRBV5-1	TRBJ2-3	CASSLGSRTSGSTDTQYF	TGCGCCAGCAGCTTGGGCTCGAGGACTAGCGGGAGCACAGATACGCAGTATTTT
TRBD2	-	TRBV7-8	TRBJ2-1	CASGPVVAGGFNEQFF	TGTGCCAGCGGTCCGGTCGTAGCGGGAGGTTTCAATGAGCAGTTCTTC
TRBD2	-	TRBV7-2	TRBJ2-7	CASSSTLAPYSYEQYF	TGTGCCAGCAGCTCGACACTAGCGCCCTACTCCTACGAGCAGTACTTC
TRBD1	-	TRBV10-3	TRBJ2-1	CAISESGTGVLEQFF	TGTGCCATCAGTGAGTCCGGGACAGGGGTCCTTGAGCAGTTCTTC
-	-	TRBV7-9	TRBJ1-1	CASSLAPENTEAFF	TGTGCCAGCAGCTTAGCGCCAGAAAACACTGAAGCTTTCTTT
-	-	TRBV28	TRBJ2-1	CASSFGGTVLGNEQFF	TGTGCCAGCAGTTTTGGGGGGACCGTACTAGGGAATGAGCAGTTCTTC
TRBD1	-	TRBV18	TRBJ1-2	CASSRDRDDYTF	TGTGCCAGCTCGCGGGACAGGGATGACTACACCTTC
-	-	TRBV6-9	TRBJ2-7	CASSYTTDSGQNF	TGTGCCAGCAGTTACACCACCGACAGCGGCCAGAACTTC
TRBD1	-	TRBV2	TRBJ1-1	CARTKGAVDTEAFF	TGTGCCAGGACAAAGGGGGCAGTTGACACTGAAGCTTTCTTT
-	-	TRBV4-2	TRBJ2-3	CASSQDMGAGTDTQYF	TGTGCCAGCAGCCAAGACATGGGGGCCGGCACAGATACGCAGTATTTT
-	-	TRBV2	TRBJ2-5	CASSGTSRQETQYF	TGTGCCAGCTCCGGGACTTCTCGGCAAGAGACCCAGTACTTC
-	few	TRBV7-2	TRBJ1-1	CASSPHVVNTEAFF	TGTGCCAGCAGCCCTCATGTGGTGAACACTGAAGCTTTCTTT
-	-	TRBV15	TRBJ2-3	CATSRELSTDTQYF	TGTGCCACCAGCAGAGAATTGTCCACAGATACGCAGTATTTT